Reported below is one T cell receptor (beta chain). This clone was counted once. No cognate antigen has been identified for it. No base quality values were provided; no much bigger clone lies one nucleotide off. The CDR3, from cysteine to phenylalanine, totals 18 residues. The kept DNA is CDR3 alone, 54 bases in frame from the first base. CDR1 and CDR2, looked up from the germline V gene (reference sequence), are MNHEY and SMNVEV. Trimming leaves V shorter by 2 bases and J shorter by 4 bases, with the junction holding 9 bases beyond the gene matches. The entry originates in a study of T cell changes during pregnancy in multiple sclerosis (dated by TCRdb to 2018 to 2020). Regarding the study in general: Changes in the T cell repertoire over the course of pregnancy were examined in this study in women with multiple sclerosis.

The library was made by the immunoSEQ multiplex PCR assay. TCRdb carries this immuneACCESS record with in-frame sequences only. Its versions omit some clonotypes, under half of them owing to an unresolved V gene in the studies checked, with the rest unexplained. The sample table contains tens of thousands of clones; only one count was recorded for under 95% of them. Roughly 1.4% of the sample is in the top ten clones. The clonotype originates from a female donor with multiple sclerosis, enrolled in a pregnancy study. The input for sequencing was peripheral blood, taken in the third trimester of pregnancy. Here the chain combines TRBV27 and TRBJ2-1; the junction holds 12 bases that match TRBD2. The DNA reads as follows: TGTGCCAGCAGTTTACGCGCTAGCGGGGGGGCGGGGTACAATGAGCAGTTCTTC. Its coded protein is CASSLRASGGAGYNEQFF.